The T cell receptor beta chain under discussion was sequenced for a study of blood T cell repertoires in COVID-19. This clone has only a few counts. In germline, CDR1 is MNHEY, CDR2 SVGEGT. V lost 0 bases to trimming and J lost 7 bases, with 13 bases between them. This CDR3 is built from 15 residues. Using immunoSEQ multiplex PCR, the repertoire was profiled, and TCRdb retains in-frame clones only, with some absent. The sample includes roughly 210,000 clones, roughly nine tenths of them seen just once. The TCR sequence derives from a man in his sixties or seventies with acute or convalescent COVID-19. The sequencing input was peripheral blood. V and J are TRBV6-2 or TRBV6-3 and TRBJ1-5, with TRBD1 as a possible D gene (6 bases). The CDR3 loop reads CASSYSVGAGQPQHF. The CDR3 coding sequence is TGTGCCAGCAGTTACTCCGTGGGGGCAGGACAGCCCCAGCATTTT.